This is a list of T cell receptor beta chains from one sample in a study of cytomegalovirus exposure and HLA in healthy donors. Measured with immunoSEQ multiplex PCR; TCRdb has only the in-frame clones, and not every one. The table lists approximately 220,000 clones, around four fifths of them singletons. Sequenced sample: PBMCs. These receptors were collected from a woman under 40 in good health and CMV-seropositive. Each CDR3 is given with its conserved first and last residue. A D gene is named only where the DNA matches it firmly. The size field is filled for only some rows; it gives once, few, many or a size class.

J gene: TRBJ2-1
D gene: .
V gene: TRBV20-1
clone size: few
CDR3 protein: CSATLGDEQFF
CDR3 DNA: TGCAGTGCTACCCTGGGGGATGAGCAGTTCTTC

J gene: TRBJ2-3
D gene: TRBD2
V gene: TRBV25-1
clone size: .
CDR3 protein: CASGRGTDTQYF
CDR3 DNA: TGTGCCAGCGGGAGGGGCACAGATACGCAGTATTTT

J gene: TRBJ1-1
D gene: .
V gene: TRBV7-2
clone size: .
CDR3 protein: CASSRDPNTEAFF
CDR3 DNA: TGTGCCAGCAGTCGTGACCCGAACACTGAAGCTTTCTTT

J gene: TRBJ1-2
D gene: .
V gene: TRBV27
clone size: once
CDR3 protein: CASSPAARQASYPYGYTF
CDR3 DNA: TGTGCCAGCAGTCCCGCGGCACGACAAGCCTCTTATCCCTATGGCTACACCTTC

J gene: TRBJ1-5
D gene: .
V gene: TRBV15
clone size: .
CDR3 protein: CATSRAGRRENQPQHF
CDR3 DNA: TGTGCCACCAGCAGAGCGGGTCGCAGGGAAAATCAGCCCCAGCATTTT

J gene: TRBJ1-3
D gene: TRBD1
V gene: TRBV27
clone size: .
CDR3 protein: CASSLRGQVSAGSGNTIYF
CDR3 DNA: TGTGCCAGCAGTTTACGCGGACAGGTTTCGGCCGGCTCTGGAAACACCATATATTTT

J gene: TRBJ1-2
D gene: .
V gene: TRBV10-3
clone size: few
CDR3 protein: CAVLQGPEWGYTF
CDR3 DNA: TGTGCCGTATTACAGGGACCCGAATGGGGCTACACCTTC

J gene: TRBJ2-2
D gene: .
V gene: TRBV10-1
clone size: once
CDR3 protein: CASSENVDTGELFF
CDR3 DNA: TGCGCCAGCAGTGAGAACGTGGACACCGGGGAGCTGTTTTTT

J gene: TRBJ2-7
D gene: TRBD2
V gene: TRBV7-2
clone size: .
CDR3 protein: CASSLLAGVGYEQYF
CDR3 DNA: TGTGCCAGCAGCTTACTAGCGGGAGTTGGTTACGAGCAGTACTTC

J gene: TRBJ2-4
D gene: .
V gene: TRBV29-1
clone size: .
CDR3 protein: CSVSVGIAKNIQYF
CDR3 DNA: TGCAGCGTCAGTGTAGGAATAGCCAAAAACATTCAGTACTTC

J gene: TRBJ2-7
D gene: .
V gene: TRBV27
clone size: once
CDR3 protein: CASSLYGRTGQYF
CDR3 DNA: TGTGCCAGCAGTTTATATGGGAGAACCGGGCAGTACTTC

J gene: TRBJ1-3
D gene: TRBD1
V gene: TRBV5-6
clone size: .
CDR3 protein: CASSSGTGVNTIYF
CDR3 DNA: TGTGCCAGCAGCTCCGGGACAGGGGTAAACACCATATATTTT

J gene: TRBJ2-6
D gene: .
V gene: TRBV27
clone size: .
CDR3 protein: CASSPRGGANVLTF
CDR3 DNA: TGTGCCAGCAGTCCCCGGGGGGGGGCCAACGTCCTGACTTTC

J gene: TRBJ2-1
D gene: .
V gene: TRBV9
clone size: .
CDR3 protein: CASSSTGGLAVYSEQFF
CDR3 DNA: TGTGCCAGCAGCTCAACTGGGGGGCTAGCGGTTTATAGTGAGCAGTTCTTC

J gene: TRBJ1-1
D gene: .
V gene: TRBV30
clone size: .
CDR3 protein: CASAGKYWRNTEAFF
CDR3 DNA: TGTGCCTCAGCGGGGAAATATTGGCGGAACACTGAAGCTTTCTTT

J gene: TRBJ2-7
D gene: .
V gene: TRBV4-1
clone size: .
CDR3 protein: CASSQLPSETYEQYF
CDR3 DNA: TGCGCCAGCAGCCAACTTCCCTCCGAAACCTACGAGCAGTACTTC

J gene: TRBJ2-1
D gene: .
V gene: TRBV28
clone size: .
CDR3 protein: CASSEYNEQFF
CDR3 DNA: TGTGCCAGCAGCGAGTACAATGAGCAGTTCTTC

J gene: TRBJ2-3
D gene: .
V gene: TRBV11-3
clone size: .
CDR3 protein: CASSLDSNTDTQYF
CDR3 DNA: TGTGCCAGCAGCTTAGACTCTAACACAGATACGCAGTATTTT

J gene: TRBJ2-2
D gene: .
V gene: TRBV29-1
clone size: .
CDR3 protein: CSVDSGYTGELFF
CDR3 DNA: TGCAGCGTTGATAGCGGCTACACCGGGGAGCTGTTTTTT

J gene: TRBJ1-2
D gene: .
V gene: TRBV29-1
clone size: .
CDR3 protein: CSVEGRLYGYTF
CDR3 DNA: TGCAGCGTTGAAGGCAGGCTCTATGGCTACACCTTC

J gene: TRBJ2-7
D gene: TRBD2
V gene: TRBV27
clone size: few
CDR3 protein: CASSLAGGYEQYF
CDR3 DNA: TGTGCCAGCAGTTTAGCGGGAGGCTACGAGCAGTACTTC

J gene: TRBJ2-1
D gene: TRBD2
V gene: TRBV18
clone size: .
CDR3 protein: CASSVGLAGTNEQFF
CDR3 DNA: TGTGCCAGCTCAGTAGGACTAGCGGGGACAAATGAGCAGTTCTTC

J gene: TRBJ2-3
D gene: TRBD1
V gene: TRBV30
clone size: .
CDR3 protein: CAWSVLLGQGISDTQYF
CDR3 DNA: TGTGCCTGGAGTGTACTTCTAGGACAGGGGATTTCAGATACGCAGTATTTT

J gene: TRBJ2-6
D gene: .
V gene: TRBV10-3
clone size: .
CDR3 protein: CAISGALSGANVLTF
CDR3 DNA: TGTGCCATCAGTGGGGCCCTCTCTGGGGCCAACGTCCTGACTTTC

J gene: TRBJ1-1
D gene: .
V gene: TRBV6-1
clone size: .
CDR3 protein: CASDRADTEAFF
CDR3 DNA: TGTGCCAGCGACAGAGCCGACACTGAAGCTTTCTTT

J gene: TRBJ2-7
D gene: TRBD1
V gene: TRBV11-3
clone size: .
CDR3 protein: CASSSRDRPTYEQYF
CDR3 DNA: TGTGCCAGCAGCTCGCGGGACAGGCCAACCTACGAGCAGTACTTC

J gene: TRBJ1-4
D gene: .
V gene: TRBV28
clone size: .
CDR3 protein: CASSSGTVEKLFF
CDR3 DNA: TGTGCCAGCAGCTCCGGGACGGTGGAAAAACTGTTTTTT

J gene: TRBJ2-4
D gene: .
V gene: TRBV28
clone size: few
CDR3 protein: CASLRPGGKNIQYF
CDR3 DNA: TGTGCCAGCCTCAGGCCGGGTGGCAAAAACATTCAGTACTTC

J gene: TRBJ2-2
D gene: .
V gene: TRBV30
clone size: .
CDR3 protein: CARRGRRSGELFF
CDR3 DNA: TGTGCCAGGAGGGGGCGTAGGTCCGGGGAGCTGTTTTTT

J gene: TRBJ2-1
D gene: .
V gene: TRBV10-2
clone size: once
CDR3 protein: CASASIGATEQFF
CDR3 DNA: TGCGCCAGCGCGAGTATAGGTGCGACTGAGCAGTTCTTC

J gene: TRBJ2-6
D gene: .
V gene: TRBV4-3
clone size: .
CDR3 protein: CASSQMGGTGANVLTF
CDR3 DNA: TGCGCCAGCAGCCAAATGGGCGGAACTGGGGCCAACGTCCTGACTTTC

J gene: TRBJ2-3
D gene: TRBD1
V gene: TRBV10-3
clone size: .
CDR3 protein: CAIRDPGQGTTDTQYF
CDR3 DNA: TGTGCCATCAGAGACCCGGGACAGGGAACCACAGATACGCAGTATTTT

J gene: TRBJ2-5
D gene: .
V gene: TRBV11-2
clone size: .
CDR3 protein: CASSSTKETQYF
CDR3 DNA: TGTGCCAGCAGCTCTACAAAAGAGACCCAGTACTTC

J gene: TRBJ2-7
D gene: TRBD1
V gene: TRBV10-2
clone size: once
CDR3 protein: CASSQDREESYEQYF
CDR3 DNA: TGCGCCAGCAGCCAGGACAGGGAGGAGTCGTACGAGCAGTACTTC

J gene: TRBJ2-7
D gene: TRBD1
V gene: TRBV7-9
clone size: .
CDR3 protein: CASSARDRGYEQYF
CDR3 DNA: TGTGCCAGCAGCGCCCGGGACAGAGGCTACGAGCAGTACTTC

J gene: TRBJ2-7
D gene: .
V gene: TRBV28
clone size: .
CDR3 protein: CASSVLYEQYF
CDR3 DNA: TGTGCCAGCAGTGTCCTCTACGAGCAGTACTTC

J gene: TRBJ1-2
D gene: .
V gene: TRBV4-2
clone size: .
CDR3 protein: CASSQLGTDYGYTF
CDR3 DNA: TGTGCCAGCAGCCAACTTGGGACGGACTATGGCTACACCTTC

J gene: TRBJ1-1
D gene: .
V gene: TRBV7-2
clone size: .
CDR3 protein: CASSSGGRTNTEAFF
CDR3 DNA: TGTGCCAGCAGCTCGGGGGGGCGAACGAACACTGAAGCTTTCTTT

J gene: TRBJ1-3
D gene: .
V gene: TRBV12-5
clone size: .
CDR3 protein: CASDSPDGSSGNTIYF
CDR3 DNA: TGTGCTAGTGATTCGCCGGACGGGAGCTCTGGAAACACCATATATTTT

J gene: TRBJ2-3
D gene: .
V gene: TRBV7-3
clone size: .
CDR3 protein: CASSLTGAGTDTQYF
CDR3 DNA: TGTGCCAGCAGCTTAACGGGGGCAGGAACAGATACGCAGTATTTT

J gene: TRBJ2-2
D gene: .
V gene: TRBV6-5
clone size: few
CDR3 protein: CASSYLVGELFF
CDR3 DNA: TGTGCCAGCAGTTACTTGGTCGGGGAGCTGTTTTTT

J gene: TRBJ1-1
D gene: .
V gene: TRBV19
clone size: .
CDR3 protein: CASIGNTEAFF
CDR3 DNA: TGTGCCAGTATTGGTAACACTGAAGCTTTCTTT

J gene: TRBJ2-3
D gene: TRBD1
V gene: TRBV29-1
clone size: .
CDR3 protein: CSVARDRDADTQYF
CDR3 DNA: TGCAGCGTCGCCCGGGACAGGGACGCAGATACGCAGTATTTT

J gene: TRBJ1-1
D gene: .
V gene: TRBV9
clone size: once
CDR3 protein: CASSVVVGQAADPEAFF
CDR3 DNA: TGTGCCAGCAGCGTAGTAGTGGGGCAAGCGGCCGACCCTGAAGCTTTCTTT

J gene: TRBJ2-1
D gene: TRBD2
V gene: TRBV7-3
clone size: .
CDR3 protein: CASSLGSGRPFF
CDR3 DNA: TGTGCCAGCAGCTTAGGTAGCGGGAGGCCGTTCTTC

J gene: TRBJ2-7
D gene: TRBD2
V gene: TRBV7-2
clone size: .
CDR3 protein: CASSLGRPGGPDEQYF
CDR3 DNA: TGTGCCAGCAGCTTAGGCCGGCCGGGAGGGCCTGACGAGCAGTACTTC

J gene: TRBJ2-1
D gene: .
V gene: TRBV7-2
clone size: .
CDR3 protein: CASSLERGLAGQFF
CDR3 DNA: TGTGCCAGCAGCTTAGAAAGGGGACTTGCGGGGCAGTTCTTC

J gene: TRBJ1-1
D gene: .
V gene: TRBV19
clone size: .
CDR3 protein: CATTSGVGLSEAFF
CDR3 DNA: TGTGCCACTACATCAGGGGTGGGCTTGAGTGAAGCTTTCTTT

J gene: TRBJ1-1
D gene: .
V gene: TRBV7-2
clone size: .
CDR3 protein: CATRLANTEAFF
CDR3 DNA: TGTGCCACCCGACTGGCGAACACTGAAGCTTTCTTT

J gene: TRBJ1-1
D gene: .
V gene: TRBV18
clone size: .
CDR3 protein: CASSRSTGTEAFF
CDR3 DNA: TGTGCCAGCTCACGTTCTACTGGCACTGAAGCTTTCTTT

J gene: TRBJ2-7
D gene: .
V gene: TRBV2
clone size: .
CDR3 protein: CASSEFLGGEQYF
CDR3 DNA: TGTGCCAGCAGTGAATTTTTAGGGGGCGAGCAGTACTTC

J gene: TRBJ1-1
D gene: .
V gene: TRBV18
clone size: .
CDR3 protein: CASSPPNSESTEAFF
CDR3 DNA: TGTGCCAGCTCACCACCGAATTCGGAATCCACTGAAGCTTTCTTT

J gene: TRBJ2-7
D gene: .
V gene: TRBV6-5
clone size: .
CDR3 protein: CASSYSGNSYEQYF
CDR3 DNA: TGTGCCAGCAGTTACTCGGGGAACTCCTACGAGCAGTACTTC

J gene: TRBJ1-2
D gene: .
V gene: TRBV28
clone size: .
CDR3 protein: CASNSQQDARTF
CDR3 DNA: TGTGCCAGCAATTCCCAACAGGACGCTAGGACCTTC

J gene: TRBJ1-2
D gene: .
V gene: TRBV7-9
clone size: .
CDR3 protein: CASSLDLQDGYTF
CDR3 DNA: TGTGCCAGCAGCTTAGATCTTCAGGATGGCTACACCTTC